This entry lists 10 T cell receptor beta chains sequenced from one sample in a study of blood T cells in healthy people across ages. PCR was performed a second time for about 6 to 12 cycles using a sample-barcoded 5' primer and a J-beta primer mix. TCRdb recomputed calls from the 5' RACE reads with MiXCR, one row per CDR3 protein. The repertoire consists of roughly 2 million distinct CDR3 sequences, with 49% occurring once and the leading ten covering less than 2.5%. Source material: blood. The receptors originated from a woman in her thirties or forties in good health.

As to this clonotype: The junction departs from the called germline gene at one end, perhaps through a read error. V is TRBV9 and J is TRBJ2-5, with D perhaps being TRBD1 or TRBD2 (5 bases each). Germline CDR1 SGDLS, CDR2 YYNGEE. The CDR3 totals 15 residues. CDR3 protein: CASSTTGRGQEAQYF. The CDR3 bases are TGTGCCAGCAGTACCACGGGGAGAGGACAAGAGGCCCAGTACTTC. Drawing the rest from reference TRBV9 and TRBJ2-5, the complete variable domain is DSGVTQTPKHLITATGQRVTLRCSPRSGDLSVYWYQQSLDQGLQFLIQYYNGEERAKGNILERFSAQQFPDLHSELNLSSLELGDSALYFCASSTTGRGQEAQYFGPGTRLLVL.

Concerning this clonotype itself: A junction boundary mismatches the germline segment, possibly from a read error. This chain links TRBV5-8 with TRBJ2-6, with a weak D call TRBD2 (7 bases). Germline V gene data show CDR1 as SGHTS and CDR2 as YDEGEE. This CDR3 is built from 17 residues. CDR3 sequence: CASSLGQVMGGANVLTF. The CDR3, as DNA: TGTGCCAGCAGCTTGGGGCAGGTCATGGGGGGGGCCAACGTTCTGACTTTC.

Only a few counts were recorded for this clonotype. The V gene is TRBV7-2, the J gene TRBJ2-3; D possibly corresponds to TRBD1 (5 bases). Germline V gene data show CDR1 as SGHTA and CDR2 as FQGNSA. Trimming took 0 bases from V and 3 from J, leaving 10 bases between them. The CDR3 is 15 residues long. CDR3 sequence: CASSLAGHPTDTQYF. The CDR3 coding sequence is TGTGCCAGCAGCTTAGCCGGACACCCGACAGATACGCAGTATTTT.

The sample holds a few counts of this clonotype. The chain joins TRBV7-2 to TRBJ2-7; 8 bases fit TRBD2. The germline CDR1 and CDR2 sequences are SGHTA and FQGNSA. Losses at the gene ends were 2 bases for V and 0 bases for J; bases not matched to a gene: 3. The CDR3 sequence is 15 residues long. Here the CDR3 reads CASSLQRGISYEQYF. In DNA form, the CDR3 reads TGTGCCAGCAGCTTACAGCGGGGGATCTCCTACGAGCAGTACTTC.

DNA of the CDR3: TGCAGCGTTGAAGAAGGACTGTACCGTCCTGGGGAGCAGTACTTC. This gives the protein CSVEEGLYRPGEQYF. The V gene is TRBV29-1, the J gene TRBJ2-5; TRBD2 is a possible D gene (5 bases). V lost 0 bases and J lost 11, with 22 bases in between. This CDR3 comprises 15 residues. Per the germline V gene, CDR1 is SQVTM and CDR2 is ANQGSEA.

The chain employs TRBV4-3 and TRBJ2-1; D gene unclear. Germline V gives CDR1 LGHNA, CDR2 YSLEER. Trimming removed 4 bases at V and 2 bases at J, with 18 bases between. The CDR3 has 17 amino acids. The CDR3 spells CASSPTLWAATYNEQFF. The DNA of the CDR3 is TGCGCCAGCAGCCCTACCCTGTGGGCAGCGACCTACAATGAGCAGTTCTTC.

The rearrangement uses TRBV7-2 and TRBJ2-1; 8 positions agree with TRBD2. The CDR3 totals 15 residues. The V segment lost 2 bases and the J segment 3 bases; nucleotides outside the gene matches: 3. In germline, CDR1 is SGHTA, CDR2 FQGNSA. This CDR3 reads CASSLQAGDYNEQFF. The CDR3, as DNA: TGTGCCAGCAGCTTACAAGCGGGGGACTACAATGAGCAGTTCTTC.

This clonotype was seen a few times. The genes are TRBV29-1 and TRBJ2-7, with D hard to call. The CDR3 has 14 amino acids. Trimming pared 2 bases from V and 2 bases from J, leaving 13 bases between. CDR1 is SQVTM, CDR2 ANQGSEA, per germline. In nucleotides, the CDR3 is TGCAGCGTTGAACTCAAGCATGCCGCCTACGAGCAGTACTTC. This encodes CSVELKHAAYEQYF.

This rearrangement joins TRBV6-5 to TRBJ2-5; 8 nucleotides line up with TRBD2. The J call may be mistaken, given a closer DNA end match to TRBJ2-7. This CDR3 contains 14 residues. Germline V lookup: CDR1 MNHEY, CDR2 SVGAGI. CDR3 coding DNA: TGTGCCAGCAGTTACCGAGCGGGGGTCCACGAGCAGTACTTC. This encodes CASSYRAGVHEQYF.

The table lists this clonotype with a few counts. The chain combines TRBV29-1 with TRBJ2-2; D gene unclear. In germline, CDR1 is SQVTM, CDR2 ANQGSEA. The CDR3 length is 15 residues. V was trimmed by 7 bases and J by 4 bases, leaving 19 bases between them. CDR3 sequence reads: CSAYRPNIGTGELFF. The CDR3 DNA sequence: TGCAGCGCATACAGACCCAACATAGGCACCGGGGAGCTGTTTTTT.